This T cell receptor beta chain was sequenced for a study of CD8 T cells in Susac syndrome. The CDR3 sequence is 10 residues long. The V end lost 10 bases, the J end lost 2 bases, and 5 bases lay between the germline ends. CDR1 is MNHEY and CDR2 is SVGEGT in the germline V gene. With random hexamers, reverse transcription was performed on about 0.5 to 1 ug of RNA. TCRdb reanalysed the immunoSEQ multiplex PCR reads using MiXCR and keeps one entry per CDR3 protein. This sample has approximately 210,000 distinct CDR3 sequences; approximately 94% occur once, and the top ten carry 0.15% to 0.2%. Input material: CD4+ T cells from PBMCs. This TCR was sampled from a human donor with Susac syndrome. This chain links TRBV6-2 or TRBV6-3 with TRBJ1-2; D not certain. CDR3 protein: CATENYGYTF. CDR3 nucleotides: TGTGCCACCGAGAACTATGGCTACACCTTC.